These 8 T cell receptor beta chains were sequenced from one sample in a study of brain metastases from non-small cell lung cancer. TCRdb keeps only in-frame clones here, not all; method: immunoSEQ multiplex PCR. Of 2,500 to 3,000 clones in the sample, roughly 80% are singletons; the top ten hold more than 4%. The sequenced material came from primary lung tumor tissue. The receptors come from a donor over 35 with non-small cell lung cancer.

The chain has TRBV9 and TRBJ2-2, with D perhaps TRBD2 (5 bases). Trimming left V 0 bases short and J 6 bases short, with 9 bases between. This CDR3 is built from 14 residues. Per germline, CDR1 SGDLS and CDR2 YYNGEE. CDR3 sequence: CASSVAAEAGELFF. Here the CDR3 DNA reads TGTGCCAGCAGCGTAGCCGCGGAGGCCGGGGAGCTGTTTTTT.

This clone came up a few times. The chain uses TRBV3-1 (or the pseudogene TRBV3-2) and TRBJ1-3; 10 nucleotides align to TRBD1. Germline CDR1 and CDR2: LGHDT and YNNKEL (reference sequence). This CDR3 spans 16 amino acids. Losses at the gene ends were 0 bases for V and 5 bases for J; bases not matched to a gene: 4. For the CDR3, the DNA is TGTGCCAGCAGCCAAGAAGAGACAGGGGGCAGAAACACCATATATTTT. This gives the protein CASSQEETGGRNTIYF.

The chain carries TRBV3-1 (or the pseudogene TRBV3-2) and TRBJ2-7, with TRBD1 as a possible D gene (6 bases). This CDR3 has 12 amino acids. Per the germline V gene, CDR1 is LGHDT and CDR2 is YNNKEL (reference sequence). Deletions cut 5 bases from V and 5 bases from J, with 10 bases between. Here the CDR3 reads CASSFTGNEQYF. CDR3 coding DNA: TGTGCCAGCAGCTTTACAGGGAACGAGCAGTACTTC.

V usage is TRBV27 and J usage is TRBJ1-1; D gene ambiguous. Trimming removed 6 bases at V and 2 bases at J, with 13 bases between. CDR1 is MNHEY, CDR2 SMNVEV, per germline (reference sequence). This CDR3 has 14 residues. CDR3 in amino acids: CASRNPGPNTEAFF. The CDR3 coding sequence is TGTGCCAGCAGGAATCCAGGCCCTAACACTGAAGCTTTCTTT.

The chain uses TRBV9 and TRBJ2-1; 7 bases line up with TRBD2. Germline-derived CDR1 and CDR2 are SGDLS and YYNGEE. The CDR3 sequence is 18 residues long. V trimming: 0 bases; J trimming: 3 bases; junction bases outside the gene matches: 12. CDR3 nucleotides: TGTGCCAGCAGCGTAGTCCCCAAAATGAGCGGGAACTACAATGAGCAGTTCTTC. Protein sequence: CASSVVPKMSGNYNEQFF.

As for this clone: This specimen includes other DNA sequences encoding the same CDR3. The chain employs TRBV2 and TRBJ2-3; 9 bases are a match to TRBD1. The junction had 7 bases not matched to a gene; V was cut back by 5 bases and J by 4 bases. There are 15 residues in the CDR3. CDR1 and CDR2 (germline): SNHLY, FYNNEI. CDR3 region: CASSSGTGGADTQYF. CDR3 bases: TGTGCCAGCAGTTCCGGAACAGGGGGCGCAGATACGCAGTATTTT.

CDR3 in amino acids: CASSYRDRGRPGAFF. The CDR3 DNA is TGTGCCAGCAGCTACAGGGACAGGGGGCGACCAGGAGCTTTCTTT. V usage is TRBV7-3 and J usage is TRBJ1-1; 12 bases align to TRBD1. The CDR3 runs to 15 residues. Trimming at V came to 4 bases and at J to 10 bases, leaving 10 bases not matched to a gene. CDR1 is SGHTA and CDR2 is FQGTGA in the germline V gene.

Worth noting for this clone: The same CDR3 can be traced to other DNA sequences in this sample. CDR3 nucleotide sequence: TGCGCCAGCAGCCAACCAAGGACTCTTGCTGAAGCTTTCTTT. This sequence encodes CASSQPRTLAEAFF. The J gene is TRBJ1-1, the V gene TRBV4-1, with no clear D. CDR1 and CDR2 from the germline V gene are MGHRA and YSYEKL. This CDR3 comprises 14 residues. The V end lost 2 bases, the J end lost 6 bases, and 13 bases lay between the germline ends.